This T cell receptor beta chain originates from a study of T cell repertoires in ileal Crohn's disease. Looking at the study overall: Operated complications were stricturing disease (61%) and penetrating disease (roughly 39%).

Time point of the sample: neoterminal ileum biopsy at postoperative endoscopy, about 6 months after surgery. The V and J ends lost 4 bases and 6 bases respectively, with 13 bases between them. CDR1 MGHDK and CDR2 SYGVNS come from the germline V gene. CDR3 length equals 13 residues. The assay was immunoSEQ multiplex PCR, and TCRdb's table has in-frame clones only and misses some. The sample comprises about 13,000 clones, about four fifths of which are singletons, and more than 15% rests with the top ten. The origin of this receptor is an adult with Crohn's disease. The sample comprised ileal tissue. This sequence joins TRBV25-1 and TRBJ2-7, with D maybe TRBD1 (6 bases). The CDR3, as DNA: TGTGCCAGCAGTGTCTTAACAGGGAGCGAGCAGTACTTC. It encodes CASSVLTGSEQYF.